The clone carrying this T cell receptor beta chain was detected ten times or more. Possible read error: a much larger clone is one base away. TCR beta CDR3 regions were amplified from RNA transcripts. A set of HTBI primers served as the primers for a first-round RT-PCR of the TCR CDR3. Using its own MiXCR run on the multiplex PCR reads, TCRdb lists one record per CDR3 protein. The sample lists 650,000 to 700,000 distinct CDR3 sequences, 15% to 20% occurring once. This sample was included in a study of T cells in Graves' hyperthyroidism and ophthalmopathy. Germline values: CDR1 SGHRS, CDR2 YFSETQ. This CDR3 is built from 16 residues. The PBMCs studied were ones that came from roughly 9.1 ml fresh peripheral blood.

Sample: blood. This chain joins TRBV5-1 and TRBJ1-6; D is perhaps TRBD1 (6 bases). The source of this sequence is a man between 45 and 60 years old with Graves' hyperthyroidism. Written as DNA, the CDR3 is TGCACCAGCAGCTTGGAATCCCCAGGGGAGGGATCACCCCTCCACTTT. It codes for CTSSLESPGEGSPLHF.